This T cell receptor beta chain originates from a study of early T cells in non-severe SARS-CoV-2 infection. The CDR3 is 15 residues long. V trimming: 5 bases; J trimming: 4 bases; junction bases outside the gene matches: 7. Per germline, CDR1 MNHEY and CDR2 SVGEGT. TCRdb re-called the 5' RACE reads with MiXCR, one entry per CDR3 protein. The sample consists of about 52,000 distinct CDR3 sequences, over 7% of them appearing once. This clonotype was recorded many times. This receptor was obtained from an adult who was a healthcare worker with PCR-confirmed SARS-CoV-2 infection or an uninfected control (not recorded which). The sample comprised whole blood. V is TRBV6-2 or TRBV6-3 and J is TRBJ2-3, with 9 nucleotides matching TRBD2. Written as DNA, the CDR3 is TGTGCCAGCAGTCGGACTAGCGAAGGGGCAGATACGCAGTATTTT. This codes for CASSRTSEGADTQYF.